The clone carrying this T cell receptor (beta chain) was observed a few times. Patients were excluded because of uncontrolled infection, other autoimmune disease, pregnancy or lactation. This record belongs to a study of T cells in Graves' hyperthyroidism and ophthalmopathy. TCR beta CDR3 sequences were amplified from RNA transcripts. Carried out on the TCR CDR3, a first-round RT-PCR used the HTBI primer set. TCRdb fed the multiplex PCR reads into MiXCR, producing one record per CDR3 protein. The sample includes under 300,000 distinct CDR3 sequences, 22% of them seen just once. Germline values: CDR1 LNHNV, CDR2 YYDKDF (reference sequence). The V gene end was trimmed by 2 bases and the J gene end by 7 bases; junction bases not matched to a gene: 8. The CDR3 is 16 residues long.

The TCR was taken from a man in his thirties or forties with Graves' ophthalmopathy. The chain joins TRBV15 to TRBJ2-1; 10 bases fit TRBD2. What was sequenced was blood. DNA for the CDR3: TGTGCCACCAGCAGACAGCGGGAGGGCCCTCTAAATGAGCAGTTCTTC. Encoded protein: CATSRQREGPLNEQFF.